The sequence of this T cell receptor beta chain was determined in a study of identifying expanded T cells in peripheral blood. Study findings and constraints: Technical replicates showed around 1.2 changed clones; two weeks approximately 16; four weeks 19.

The V gene's germline CDR1 is SNHLY and CDR2 FYNNEI. Unmatched junction bases numbered 9, after V lost 6 bases and J lost 4 bases. The CDR3 spans 15 residues. Libraries were prepared by immunoSEQ multiplex PCR; TCRdb keeps only in-frame clonotypes and omits some of them. The sample lists 60,000 or so clones, about four fifths occurring once. Healthy donors had no documented immune events, such as infections, while sampled. Of note for this clone: Antigen specificity is unknown.

This chain links TRBV2 with TRBJ2-5; 9 bases agree with TRBD2. The sequencing sample was made of blood. The sequence came from a person aged 18 to 75 in good health. CDR3 DNA sequence: TGTGCCAGCAGGAAATCGGGACTAGCTGTAGAGACCCAGTACTTC. Translation gives CASRKSGLAVETQYF.